The next 23 T cell receptor beta chains were all read from a single sample in a study of blood T cells in healthy people across ages (dated by TCRdb to the mid-2010s). Library creation used 5' RACE. A second PCR of about 6 to 11 cycles was performed with a sample-barcoded 5' primer and a J-beta primer mix. The raw public reads went through TCRdb reprocessing: fastp at Q25, MiXCR clone calling, in-frame beta chains kept. Merged by CDR3 protein, the rows form single entries marked with the most common genes and DNA. Recorded for this sample are 1.5 million to 2 million distinct CDR3 sequences; about two fifths of them occurred a single time. 20% to 25% of the sample is in the top ten clones. Sequenced material: blood. The receptors were gathered from a human donor in good health.

This clonotype was observed a handful of times. The chain joins TRBV4-1 to TRBJ2-4; 9 bases are a match to TRBD1. Germline assignment: CDR1 MGHRA and CDR2 YSYEKL. The CDR3 is 14 amino acids. V lost 5 bases and J lost 13; bases outside the gene matches: 12. CDR3 DNA sequence: TGCGCCAGCAGCTTTCGGACAGGGGAGATCGGGCAGTACTTC. Translation: CASSFRTGEIGQYF.

This clonotype was found a few times. The chain employs TRBV7-2 and TRBJ1-1; D gene ambiguous. The CDR3 spans 15 residues. Per germline, CDR1 SGHTA and CDR2 FQGNSA. Trimming took 1 base from V and 3 from J, leaving 12 bases between them. The CDR3 is CASSLELPLYTEAFF. CDR3 bases: TGTGCCAGCAGCTTAGAATTACCGTTGTACACTGAAGCTTTCTTT.

This clonotype appeared a few times. The gene calls are TRBV7-8 and TRBJ2-3, with TRBD2 matching over 13 bases. There are 18 residues in the CDR3. Germline-derived CDR1 and CDR2 are SGHVS and FQNEAQ. V lost 5 bases, J lost 3 bases, and 11 bases stayed unmatched. The CDR3, as DNA: TGTGCCAGCAGCCGAGGGACTAGCGGGGTCCTCGGTACAGATACGCAGTATTTT. Protein sequence: CASSRGTSGVLGTDTQYF.

The chain is built from TRBV20-1 and TRBJ1-6; no definite D call. V lost 2 bases to trimming and J lost 7 bases, with 12 bases between them. The length of the CDR3 is 14 residues. Germline V gene sequence: CDR1 DFQATT, CDR2 SNEGSKA (reference sequence). The CDR3 DNA sequence: TGCAGTGCTAGATTCGGGCCCCAAAATTCACCCCTCCACTTT. Amino acids: CSARFGPQNSPLHF.

The chain carries TRBV20-1 and TRBJ1-2, with 7 nucleotides matching TRBD1. The junction had 5 bases not matched to a gene; V was cut back by 0 bases and J by 1 base. CDR1 and CDR2 (germline): DFQATT, SNEGSKA (reference sequence). The CDR3 covers 15 residues. CDR3 nucleotide sequence: TGCAGTGCTAGAGATGGGACAGAAGTTAACTATGGCTACACCTTC. Translating gives CSARDGTEVNYGYTF.

The chain's CDR3 is CSVKAPGGDTQYF. The CDR3 DNA follows: TGCAGTGTTAAAGCCCCGGGCGGAGATACGCAGTATTTT. This rearrangement joins TRBV20-1 to TRBJ2-3, with no clear D. The CDR3 sequence is 13 residues long. With 7 bases removed from V and 5 bases from J, the gap between germline ends came to 16 bases. Germline CDR1 and CDR2: DFQATT and SNEGSKA (reference sequence).

This clonotype was seen a few times. The V call is TRBV7-8, the J call TRBJ1-5; D gene uncertain. The CDR3 has 12 residues. Per germline, CDR1 SGHVS and CDR2 FQNEAQ. Trimming took 5 bases from V and 10 from J, leaving 12 bases between them. CDR3 bases: TGTGCCAGCAGCCCTAGTTTATATCCCCAGCATTTT. Its translation is CASSPSLYPQHF.

As concerns this clonotype: A junction boundary mismatches the germline segment, possibly from a read error. This chain connects TRBV11-3 to TRBJ2-7; 9 positions agree with TRBD1. The CDR3 has 16 amino acids. CDR1 SGHNT and CDR2 YENEEA come from the germline V gene. The CDR3 DNA sequence: TGTGCCAGCAGTCCATTCGGGACAGGGACATCCTGCGAGCAGTACTTC. This gives the protein CASSPFGTGTSCEQYF.

Details on this clonotype: This may stem from a read error, because a much larger clone lies one nucleotide away. The V gene is TRBV2, the J gene TRBJ2-1, with D perhaps matching TRBD2 (5 bases). In germline, CDR1 is SNHLY, CDR2 FYNNEI. There are 13 residues in the CDR3. In nucleotides, the CDR3 is TGTGCCAGCGCCGGGGAGTCCTACAGTGAGCAGTTCTTC. Translating it yields CASAGESYSEQFF.

This clonotype was picked up a small number of times. The chain recombines TRBV30 with TRBJ2-1, with D unresolved. The CDR3 covers 15 residues. From germline, CDR1 is GTSNPN and CDR2 SVGIG (reference sequence). V lost 6 bases to trimming and J lost 0 bases, with 15 bases between them. This CDR3 is CACAAPLSSYNEQFF. Written as DNA, the CDR3 is TGTGCCTGCGCAGCTCCCCTGAGCTCCTACAATGAGCAGTTCTTC.

This clonotype was counted a few times. Since a much larger clone is just one base distant, this may be a read error. The V call is TRBV6-5, the J call TRBJ1-4; D is perhaps TRBD1 (6 bases). CDR3 length equals 15 residues. Germline CDR1 reads MNHEY; CDR2 reads SVGAGI. This CDR3 reads CASTFRGSANEKRFF. The CDR3 region has the DNA TGTGCCAGCACTTTTAGGGGGTCAGCTAATGAAAAACGGTTTTTT.

V and J are TRBV4-3 and TRBJ1-4; 8 bases match TRBD1. This CDR3 spans 17 amino acids. Germline V gives CDR1 LGHNA, CDR2 YSLEER. Trimming removed 0 bases from V and 7 bases from J; junction bases left unmatched: 10. DNA of the CDR3: TGCGCCAGCAGCCAAGAATACAGGGGGATCGGCAGTGAAAAACTGTTTTTT. The encoded protein is CASSQEYRGIGSEKLFF.

The chain combines TRBV6-2 or TRBV6-3 with TRBJ2-1; D unclear. V gave up 5 bases and J gave up 8 bases, with 16 bases separating them. CDR3 length equals 14 residues. CDR1 and CDR2 from the germline V gene are MNHEY and SVGEGT. The CDR3 loop reads CASSHEPLEYEQFF. For the CDR3, the DNA is TGTGCCAGCAGTCATGAGCCCCTAGAATATGAGCAGTTCTTC.

The rearrangement uses TRBV7-9 and TRBJ2-5; D gene ambiguous. Trimming shortened V by 5 bases and J by 4 bases, and 14 bases separated the two germline ends. In germline, CDR1 is SEHNR, CDR2 FQNEAQ (reference sequence). This CDR3 is built from 14 residues. CDR3: CASSPLIARETQYF. DNA for the CDR3: TGTGCCAGCAGCCCACTAATCGCACGAGAGACCCAGTACTTC.

This clonotype turned up a few times. The V gene is TRBV7-3, the J gene TRBJ2-3; D is unresolved. V lost 5 bases and J lost 6, with 21 bases in between. Germline V gene data show CDR1 as SGHTA and CDR2 as FQGTGA. CDR3 length: 16 amino acids. The CDR3, as DNA: TGTGCCAGCAGCAACCACGGCGGACCCCTGGGGGATACGCAGTATTTT. Protein sequence: CASSNHGGPLGDTQYF.

A single count supports this clonotype. V gene TRBV20-1 combines with J gene TRBJ1-2; TRBD1 is a possible D gene (5 bases). Trimming left V 8 bases short and J 5 bases short, with 15 bases between. The CDR3 has 12 amino acids. Germline V gives CDR1 DFQATT, CDR2 SNEGSKA (reference sequence). For the CDR3, the DNA is TGCAGTTCCGGCCGAACAGGTTATGGCTACACCTTC. Its translation: CSSGRTGYGYTF.

The chain carries TRBV6-7 and TRBJ2-5; D remains unclear. TRBV6-7 is classed as an ORF, of uncertain function. The CDR3 is 18 amino acids. The V end lost 2 bases, the J end lost 2 bases, and 21 bases lay between the germline ends. CDR3 bases: TGTGCCAGCAGTTACCCCACCTGTTGTGGCAAAAGTCAAGAGACCCAGTACTTC. Translating it yields CASSYPTCCGKSQETQYF.

The genes are TRBV11-2 and TRBJ2-7; D gene unclear. The J call may be mistaken, given a closer DNA end match to TRBJ2-5. CDR3 length: 14 amino acids. Germline V gives CDR1 SGHAT, CDR2 FQNNGV. The CDR3 nucleotides read TGTGCCAGCAGCTTAGTTAATAGCCCGCAGACCCAGTACTTC. Its translation: CASSLVNSPQTQYF.

The rearrangement joins TRBV15 to TRBJ1-4; the D gene is possibly TRBD1 (5 bases). The CDR3 has 15 amino acids. Germline CDR1 and CDR2: LNHNV and YYDKDF (reference sequence). V lost 6 bases to trimming and J lost 4 bases, with 15 bases between them. The CDR3 DNA sequence: TGTGCCACCAGTGCGGCAACAGGTGATAATGAAAAACTGTTTTTT. Translating gives CATSAATGDNEKLFF.

As for this clonotype: At one boundary the junction diverges from the germline segment, which might be a read error. CDR3 residues: CASRGRSASYDSPLHF. The CDR3 DNA sequence: TGTGCCAGCAGGGGGCGTAGTGCGTCCTATGATTCACCCCTCCACTTT. V is TRBV12-3 or TRBV12-4 and J is TRBJ1-6, with a possible D match to TRBD1 (5 bases). CDR3 length: 16 amino acids.

The chain recombines TRBV6-5 with TRBJ1-2, with TRBD1 identical over 11 bases. Germline CDR1 MNHEY, CDR2 SVGAGI. After removal of 8 bases from V and 7 bases from J, the junction contained 9 bases not matched to a gene. The CDR3 length is 14 residues. CDR3 amino acids: CASGRLGQGGGYTF. The CDR3 region has the DNA TGTGCCAGCGGTCGGCTGGGACAGGGGGGTGGCTACACCTTC.

This clonotype turned up a few times. This sequence joins TRBV29-1 and TRBJ2-1, with TRBD1 identical over 7 bases. This CDR3 spans 11 amino acids. Germline trimming cut 5 bases from V and 9 bases from J; bases unmatched to any gene: 4. Germline V gene data show CDR1 as SQVTM and CDR2 as ANQGSEA. CDR3: CSVYHRGEQFF. CDR3 in DNA: TGCAGCGTTTACCACAGGGGTGAGCAGTTCTTC.

This clonotype was counted many times. The chain combines TRBV12-3 or TRBV12-4 with TRBJ2-7, with D maybe TRBD2 (5 bases). The CDR3 is 14 residues long. V gave up 1 base and J gave up 2 bases, with 9 bases separating them. CDR3: CASSLELGPYEQYF. DNA of the CDR3: TGTGCCAGCAGTTTAGAACTAGGTCCCTACGAGCAGTACTTC.